These 4 T cell receptor beta chains originate from one sample sequenced in a study of molecular identifiers for immune sequencing clone quantification. TCRdb processed the PCR reads anew with MiXCR; each CDR3 protein has one entry. Among around 460,000 distinct CDR3 sequences, around a fifth were seen once, and the ten largest hold 0.7% to 1%. Sequenced input: naive CD8+ T cells from blood, with Jurkat cell RNA spiked in. Subset defined: FACS-sorted CD8+CD4-CCR7+CD45RA+ naive T cells. Source of these receptors: a human donor in good health. Some libraries in this study had Jurkat cell RNA spiked in.

Concerning this clonotype: One base away lies a much larger clone, so this may be a sequencing read error. The chain links TRBV20-1 to TRBJ1-1, with no clear D. The CDR3 runs to 13 residues. Per germline, CDR1 DFQATT and CDR2 SNEGSKA (reference sequence). The CDR3 is CSARDFMNTGAFF. DNA for the CDR3: TGCAGTGCTAGAGATTTCATGAACACTGGAGCTTTCTTT.

V is TRBV9 and J is TRBJ2-5; D gene unclear. Germline loops: CDR1 SGDLS, CDR2 YYNGEE. This CDR3 is built from 15 residues. V gave up 0 bases and J gave up 3 bases, with 12 bases separating them. The CDR3 DNA sequence: TGTGCCAGCAGCGTAGCTACCAGAGACAAAGAGACCCAGTACTTC. It translates to CASSVATRDKETQYF.

At least ten counts were recorded for this clonotype. The gene calls are TRBV27 and TRBJ2-6; D may correspond to TRBD1 or TRBD2 (5 bases each). This CDR3 contains 15 residues. Deletions cut 4 bases from V and 2 bases from J, with 9 bases between. CDR1 MNHEY and CDR2 SMNVEV come from the germline V gene (reference sequence). The CDR3 DNA reads as TGTGCCAGCAGTTCGAGGGGCGCTGGGGCCAACGTCCTGACTTTC. Protein sequence: CASSSRGAGANVLTF.

The J gene is TRBJ2-3, the V gene TRBV7-6, with D perhaps TRBD2 (7 bases). The ends were cut back, 2 bases at V and 2 bases at J, with 11 bases in the middle. From germline, CDR1 is SGHVS and CDR2 FNYEAQ. The CDR3 is 15 residues long. CDR3 amino acids: CASSLPGDYTDTQYF. The DNA of the CDR3 is TGTGCCAGCAGCTTACCAGGGGACTACACAGATACGCAGTATTTT.